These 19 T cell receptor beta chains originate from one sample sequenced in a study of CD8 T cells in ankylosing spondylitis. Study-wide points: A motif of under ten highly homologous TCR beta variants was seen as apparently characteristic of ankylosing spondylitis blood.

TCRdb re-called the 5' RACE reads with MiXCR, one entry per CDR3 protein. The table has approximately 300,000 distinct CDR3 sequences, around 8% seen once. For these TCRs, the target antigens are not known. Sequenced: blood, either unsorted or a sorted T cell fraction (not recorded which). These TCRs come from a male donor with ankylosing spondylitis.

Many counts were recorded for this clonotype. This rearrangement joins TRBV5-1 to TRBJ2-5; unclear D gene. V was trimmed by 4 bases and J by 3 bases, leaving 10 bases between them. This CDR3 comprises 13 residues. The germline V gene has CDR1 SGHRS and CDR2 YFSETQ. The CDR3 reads CASSRRVEETQYF. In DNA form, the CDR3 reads TGCGCCAGCAGCCGAAGGGTGGAAGAGACCCAGTACTTC. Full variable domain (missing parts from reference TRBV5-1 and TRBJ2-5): KAGVTQTPRYLIKTRGQQVTLSCSPISGHRSVSWYQQTPGQGLQFLFEYFSETQRNKGNFPGRFSGRQFSNSRSEMNVSTLELGDSALYLCASSRRVEETQYFGPGTRLLVL.

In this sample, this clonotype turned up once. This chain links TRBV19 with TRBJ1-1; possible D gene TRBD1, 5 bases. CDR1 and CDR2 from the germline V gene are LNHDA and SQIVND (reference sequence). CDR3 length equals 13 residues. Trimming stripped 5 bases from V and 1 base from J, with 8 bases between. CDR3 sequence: CASSQGKNTEAFF. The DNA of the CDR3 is TGTGCCAGTAGTCAGGGAAAGAACACTGAAGCTTTCTTT.

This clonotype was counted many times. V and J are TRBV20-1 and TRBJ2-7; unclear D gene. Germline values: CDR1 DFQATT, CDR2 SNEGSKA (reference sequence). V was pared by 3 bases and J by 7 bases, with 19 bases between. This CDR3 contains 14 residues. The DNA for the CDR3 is TGCAGTGCTAGCTCCGGGCCCCGGCGTGGAGAGCAGTACTTC. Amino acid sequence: CSASSGPRRGEQYF.

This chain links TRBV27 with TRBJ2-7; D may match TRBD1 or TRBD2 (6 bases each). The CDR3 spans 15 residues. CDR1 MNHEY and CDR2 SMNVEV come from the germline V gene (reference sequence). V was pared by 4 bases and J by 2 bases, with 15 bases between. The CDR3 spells CASSSRGTYPYEQYF. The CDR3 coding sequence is TGTGCCAGCAGTTCCCGCGGGACATATCCCTACGAGCAGTACTTC.

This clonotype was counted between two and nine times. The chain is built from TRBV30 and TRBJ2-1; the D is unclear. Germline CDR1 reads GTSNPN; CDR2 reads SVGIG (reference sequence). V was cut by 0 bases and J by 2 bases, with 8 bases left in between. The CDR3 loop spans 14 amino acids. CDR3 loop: CAWSVTSTYNEQFF. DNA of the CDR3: TGTGCCTGGAGTGTTACTTCCACCTACAATGAGCAGTTCTTC.

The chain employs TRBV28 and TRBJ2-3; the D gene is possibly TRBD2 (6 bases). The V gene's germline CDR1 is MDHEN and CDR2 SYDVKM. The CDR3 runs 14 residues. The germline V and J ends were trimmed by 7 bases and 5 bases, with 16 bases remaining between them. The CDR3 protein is CASNRDSPLDTQYF. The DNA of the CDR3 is TGTGCCAGCAACCGGGACTCCCCGCTAGATACGCAGTATTTT.

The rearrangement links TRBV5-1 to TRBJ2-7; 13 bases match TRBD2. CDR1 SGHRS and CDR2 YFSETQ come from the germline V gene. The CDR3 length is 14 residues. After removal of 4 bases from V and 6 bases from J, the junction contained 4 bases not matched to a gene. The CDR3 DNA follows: TGCGCCAGCAGCGGGACTAGCGGGATTTTCGAGCAGTACTTC. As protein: CASSGTSGIFEQYF.

CDR3 nucleotide sequence: TGTGCCAGCAGCCGGGGCGCGGGAGGTTCCCCCGGGGAGCTGTTTTTT. Encoded protein: CASSRGAGGSPGELFF. This rearrangement joins TRBV7-8 to TRBJ2-2; TRBD2 agrees at 8 bases. After removal of 5 bases from V and 6 bases from J, the junction contained 11 bases not matched to a gene. The CDR3 totals 16 residues. Germline V gene sequence: CDR1 SGHVS, CDR2 FQNEAQ.

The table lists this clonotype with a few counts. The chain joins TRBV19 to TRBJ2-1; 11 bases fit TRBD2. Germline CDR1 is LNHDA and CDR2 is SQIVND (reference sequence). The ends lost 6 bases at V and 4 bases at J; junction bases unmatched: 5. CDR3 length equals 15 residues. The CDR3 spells CASRTSGITYNEQFF. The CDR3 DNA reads TGTGCCAGTAGGACTAGCGGGATCACTTACAATGAGCAGTTCTTC.

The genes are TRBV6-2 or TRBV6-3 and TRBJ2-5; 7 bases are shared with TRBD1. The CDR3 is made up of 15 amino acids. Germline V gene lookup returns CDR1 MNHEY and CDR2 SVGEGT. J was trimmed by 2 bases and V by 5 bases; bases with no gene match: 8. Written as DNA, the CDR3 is TGTGCCAGCAGTCCACAGGGGAAAGGGCAAGAGACCCAGTACTTC. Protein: CASSPQGKGQETQYF.

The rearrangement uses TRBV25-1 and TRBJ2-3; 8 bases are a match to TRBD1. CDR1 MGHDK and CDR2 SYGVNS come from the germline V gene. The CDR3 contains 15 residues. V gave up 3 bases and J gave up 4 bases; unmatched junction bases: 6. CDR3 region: CASSDRGRGADTQYF. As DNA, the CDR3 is TGTGCCAGCAGTGACAGGGGGCGCGGGGCAGATACGCAGTATTTT.

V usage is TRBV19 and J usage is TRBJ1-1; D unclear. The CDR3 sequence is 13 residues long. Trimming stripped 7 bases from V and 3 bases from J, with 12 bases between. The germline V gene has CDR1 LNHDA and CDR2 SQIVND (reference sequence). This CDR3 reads CASTFNRDTEAFF. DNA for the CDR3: TGTGCCAGTACCTTCAATCGGGACACTGAAGCTTTCTTT.

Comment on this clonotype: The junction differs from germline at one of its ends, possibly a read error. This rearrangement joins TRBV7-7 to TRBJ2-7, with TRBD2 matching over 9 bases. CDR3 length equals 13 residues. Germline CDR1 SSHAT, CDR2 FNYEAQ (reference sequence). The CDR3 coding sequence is TGTGCTAGCAGCTCGGGACTAGCTGTCGAGCAGTACTTC. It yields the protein CASSSGLAVEQYF.

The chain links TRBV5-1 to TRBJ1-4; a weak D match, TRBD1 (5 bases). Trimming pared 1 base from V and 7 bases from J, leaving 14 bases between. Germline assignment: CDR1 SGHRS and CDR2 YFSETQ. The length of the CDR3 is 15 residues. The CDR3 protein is CASSLSQGLGEKLFF. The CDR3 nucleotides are TGCGCCAGCAGCTTGTCGCAGGGATTGGGTGAAAAACTGTTTTTT. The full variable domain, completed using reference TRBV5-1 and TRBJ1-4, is KAGVTQTPRYLIKTRGQQVTLSCSPISGHRSVSWYQQTPGQGLQFLFEYFSETQRNKGNFPGRFSGRQFSNSRSEMNVSTLELGDSALYLCASSLSQGLGEKLFFGSGTQLSVL.

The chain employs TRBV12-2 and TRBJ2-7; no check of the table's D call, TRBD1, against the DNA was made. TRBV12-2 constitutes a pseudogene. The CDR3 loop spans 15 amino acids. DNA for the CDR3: TGTGCAAGTCGCTTTGTCCAGCGGAAAGACAACGAGCAGTACTTC. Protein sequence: CASRFVQRKDNEQYF.

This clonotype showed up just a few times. The CDR3 bases are TGTGCCAGCAGTTCGTGGCGGCGGGCCGGGGAGCTGTTTTTT. This encodes CASSSWRRAGELFF. The chain joins TRBV7-2 to TRBJ2-2, with D maybe TRBD2 (5 bases). The CDR3 sequence is 14 residues long. The V gene lost 6 bases and the J gene lost 6 bases, with 14 bases spanning the gap. Germline CDR1 SGHTA, CDR2 FQGNSA.

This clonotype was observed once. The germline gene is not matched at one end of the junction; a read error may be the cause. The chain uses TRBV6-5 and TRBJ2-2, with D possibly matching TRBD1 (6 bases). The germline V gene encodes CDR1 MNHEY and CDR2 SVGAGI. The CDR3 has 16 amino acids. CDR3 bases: TGTGCCAGCAGCTACTGGCCAGGGGTGGACACCGGGGAGCTGTTTTTT. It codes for CASSYWPGVDTGELFF.

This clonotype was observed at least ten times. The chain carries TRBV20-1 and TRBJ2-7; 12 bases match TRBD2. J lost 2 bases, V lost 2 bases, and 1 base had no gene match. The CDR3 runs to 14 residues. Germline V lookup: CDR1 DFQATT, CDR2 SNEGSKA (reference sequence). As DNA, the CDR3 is TGCAGTGCTAGACTAGCGGGAGGGGCCTACGAGCAGTACTTC. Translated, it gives CSARLAGGAYEQYF.

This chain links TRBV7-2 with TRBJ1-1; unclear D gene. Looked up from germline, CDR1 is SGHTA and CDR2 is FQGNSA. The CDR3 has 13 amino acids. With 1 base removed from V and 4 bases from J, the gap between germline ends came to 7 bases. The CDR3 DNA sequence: TGTGCCAGCAGCTTAGATACGGTCACTGAAGCTTTCTTT. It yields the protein CASSLDTVTEAFF.